Each of the 6 T cell receptor beta chains below was sequenced from the same sample in a study of tumour-infiltrating T cells in Burkitt lymphoma (dated by TCRdb to the early 2020s). Library creation used the immunoSEQ multiplex PCR assay. TCRdb took this table from immuneACCESS and kept in-frame rearrangements with V and J called. Such tables lack part of the clones; where checked against another copy, unresolved V genes explain under half of the gap, and the rest is unexplained. The sample table holds approximately 14,000 clones, of which roughly 85% were seen once. In total, the top ten clones hold roughly 1.5% of the sample. The material sequenced was tumor tissue. These receptors all stem from a human donor with diffuse large B-cell lymphoma.

This chain connects TRBV19 to TRBJ1-4; no clear D gene. V gave up 10 bases and J gave up 3 bases, with 15 bases separating them. This CDR3 spans 14 amino acids. Germline-derived CDR1 and CDR2 are LNHDA and SQIVND (reference sequence). The DNA of the CDR3 is TGTGCCACAAATCCCGGGATATCTAATGAAAAACTGTTTTTT. It is translated as CATNPGISNEKLFF.

J is TRBJ2-1 and V is TRBV7-2, with 8 nucleotides matching TRBD2. Germline values: CDR1 SGHTA, CDR2 FQGNSA. V was clipped by 0 bases and J by 2 bases; unmatched bases: 3. The CDR3 is made up of 16 amino acids. This chain's CDR3 is CASSLAVGGAYNEQFF. CDR3 coding DNA: TGTGCCAGCAGCTTAGCAGTCGGGGGGGCCTACAATGAGCAGTTCTTC. Filled out from reference TRBV7-2 and TRBJ2-1, the complete variable domain reads GAGVSQSPSNKVTEKGKDVELRCDPISGHTALYWYRQSLGQGLEFLIYFQGNSAPDKSGLPSDRFSAERTGGSVSTLTIQRTQQEDSAVYLCASSLAVGGAYNEQFFGPGTRLTVL.

J is TRBJ2-6 and V is TRBV19; the match to TRBD1 covers 8 bases. Per germline, CDR1 LNHDA and CDR2 SQIVND (reference sequence). This CDR3 region has 17 residues. The V segment lost 7 bases and the J segment 0 bases; nucleotides outside the gene matches: 8. The CDR3 DNA reads TGTGCCAGTATTCCGACAGGGGCCGCCTCTGGGGCCAACGTCCTGACTTTC. This translates into CASIPTGAASGANVLTF.

This chain joins TRBV10-3 and TRBJ1-1, with no clear D. The germline gives CDR1 ENHRY, CDR2 SYGVKD. The CDR3 loop spans 12 amino acids. V lost 6 bases and J 6 bases, leaving 11 bases between the germline ends. The CDR3 spells CAISDQTAEAFF. The CDR3, as DNA: TGTGCCATCAGCGATCAGACGGCTGAAGCTTTCTTT.

The chain carries TRBV6-1 and TRBJ2-1; D uncertain. V lost 6 bases and J 4 bases, leaving 7 bases between the germline ends. The V gene's germline CDR1 is MNHNS and CDR2 SASEGT. CDR3 length: 12 residues. For the CDR3, the DNA is TGTGCCAGCAGCGACCGGTACAATGAGCAGTTCTTC. Its protein product is CASSDRYNEQFF.

The gene calls are TRBV6-5 and TRBJ1-2; no clear D gene. CDR3 length: 13 amino acids. Deletions cut 2 bases from V and 4 bases from J, with 8 bases between. Looked up from germline, CDR1 is MNHEY and CDR2 is SVGAGI. The CDR3 DNA follows: TGTGCCAGCAGTTACGGGGATGGCTATGGCTACACCTTC. Its protein product is CASSYGDGYGYTF.